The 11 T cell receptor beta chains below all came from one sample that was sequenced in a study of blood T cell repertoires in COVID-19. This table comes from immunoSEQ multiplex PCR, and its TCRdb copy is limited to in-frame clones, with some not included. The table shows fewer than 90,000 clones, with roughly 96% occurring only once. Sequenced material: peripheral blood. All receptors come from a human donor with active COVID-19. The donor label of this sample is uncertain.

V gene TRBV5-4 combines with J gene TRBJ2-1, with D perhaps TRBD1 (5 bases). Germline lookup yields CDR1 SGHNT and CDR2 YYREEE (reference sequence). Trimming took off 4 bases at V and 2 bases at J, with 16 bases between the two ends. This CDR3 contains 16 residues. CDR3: CASSPVGRNAYNEQFF. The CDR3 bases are TGTGCCAGCAGCCCGGTGGGGCGGAACGCCTACAATGAGCAGTTCTTC.

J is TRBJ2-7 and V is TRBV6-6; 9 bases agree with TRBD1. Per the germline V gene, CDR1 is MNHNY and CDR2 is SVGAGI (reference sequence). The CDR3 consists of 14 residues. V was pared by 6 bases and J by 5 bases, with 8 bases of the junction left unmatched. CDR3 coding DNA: TGTGCCAGCAGGTCTACAGGGGGCGGGGACGAGCAGTACTTC. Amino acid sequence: CASRSTGGGDEQYF.

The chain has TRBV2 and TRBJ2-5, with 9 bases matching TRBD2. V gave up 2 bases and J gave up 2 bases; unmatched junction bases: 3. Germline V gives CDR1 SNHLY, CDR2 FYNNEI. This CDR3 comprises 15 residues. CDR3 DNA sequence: TGTGCCAGCAGTGAAATGCTAGCGGGGCAAGAGACCCAGTACTTC. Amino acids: CASSEMLAGQETQYF.

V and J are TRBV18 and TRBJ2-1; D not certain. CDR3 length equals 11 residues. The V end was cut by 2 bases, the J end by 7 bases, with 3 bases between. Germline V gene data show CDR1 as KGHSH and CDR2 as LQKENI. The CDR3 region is CASSPANEQFF. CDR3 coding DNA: TGTGCCAGCTCACCAGCGAATGAGCAGTTCTTC.

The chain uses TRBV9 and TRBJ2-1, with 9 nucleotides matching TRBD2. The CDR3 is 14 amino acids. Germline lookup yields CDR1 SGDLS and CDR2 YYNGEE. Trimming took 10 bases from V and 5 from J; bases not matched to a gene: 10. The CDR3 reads CAVTGAGGHNEQFF. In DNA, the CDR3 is TGTGCCGTCACGGGGGCGGGAGGGCACAATGAGCAGTTCTTC.

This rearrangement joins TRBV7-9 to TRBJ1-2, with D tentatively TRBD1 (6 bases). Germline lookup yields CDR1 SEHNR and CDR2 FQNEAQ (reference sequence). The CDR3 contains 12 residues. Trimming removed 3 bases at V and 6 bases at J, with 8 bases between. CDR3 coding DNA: TGTGCCAGCAGCTTGGGGGCTGATGGCTACACCTTC. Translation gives CASSLGADGYTF.

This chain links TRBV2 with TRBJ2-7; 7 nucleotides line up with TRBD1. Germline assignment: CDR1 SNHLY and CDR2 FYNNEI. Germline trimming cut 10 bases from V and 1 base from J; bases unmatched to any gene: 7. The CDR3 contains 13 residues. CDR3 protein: CATARTGSYEQYF. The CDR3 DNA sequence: TGTGCCACCGCAAGGACAGGATCCTACGAGCAGTACTTC.

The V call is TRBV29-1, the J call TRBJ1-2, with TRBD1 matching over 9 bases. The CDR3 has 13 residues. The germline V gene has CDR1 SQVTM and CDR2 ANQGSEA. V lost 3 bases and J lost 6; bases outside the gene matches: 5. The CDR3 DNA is TGCAGCGTTGATCAACAGGGGGCGGATGGCTACACCTTC. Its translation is CSVDQQGADGYTF.

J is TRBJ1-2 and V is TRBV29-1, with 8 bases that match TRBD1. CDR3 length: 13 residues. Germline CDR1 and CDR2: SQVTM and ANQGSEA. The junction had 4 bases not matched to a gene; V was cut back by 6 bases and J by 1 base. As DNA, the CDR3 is TGCAGCGTGGAACAGGGGGTTAACTATGGCTACACCTTC. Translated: CSVEQGVNYGYTF.

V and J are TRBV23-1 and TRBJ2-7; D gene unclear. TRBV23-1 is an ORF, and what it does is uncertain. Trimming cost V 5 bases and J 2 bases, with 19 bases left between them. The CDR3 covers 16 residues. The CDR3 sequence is CASSNAGNRKTYEQYF. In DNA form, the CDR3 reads TGCGCCAGCAGTAATGCAGGTAATCGAAAAACCTACGAGCAGTACTTC.

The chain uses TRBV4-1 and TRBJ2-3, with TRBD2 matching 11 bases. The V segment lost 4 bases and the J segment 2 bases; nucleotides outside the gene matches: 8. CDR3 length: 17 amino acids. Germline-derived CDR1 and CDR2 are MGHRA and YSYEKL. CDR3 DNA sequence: TGCGCCAGCAGCCGAACCGGGACTAGCGGAACCACAGATACGCAGTATTTT. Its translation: CASSRTGTSGTTDTQYF.